This is a list of T cell receptor beta chains from one sample in a study of radiation and T cells in renal cell carcinoma. Sequencing was performed with immunoSEQ multiplex PCR; in TCRdb, only in-frame clones are kept and a portion is missing. The repertoire holds 95,000 to 150,000 clones, with over 75% as singletons. Sample: blood, taken from a patient whose treatment included radiotherapy and nephrectomy. The origin of the receptors is a man between 45 and 60 years old with renal cell carcinoma. CDR3s include the opening cysteine and the closing phenylalanine or tryptophan. D genes are given only for firm matches.

-,TRBJ2-2,TRBV7-2,CASSLALWGPAGELFF
-,TRBJ2-2,TRBV6-6,CASISSGNTGELFF
-,TRBJ1-2,TRBV7-2,CASSQDNYGYTF
-,TRBJ1-2,TRBV5-1,CASSLVGQDGGGYTF
-,TRBJ2-7,TRBV4-2,CASSQDPRPEAYEQYF
-,TRBJ1-5,TRBV6-1,CASSPGVNQPQHF
TRBD1,TRBJ1-4,TRBV28,CASSTPRGPRDEKLFF
-,TRBJ1-2,TRBV5-4,CASSSQGLGGYTF
TRBD2,TRBJ2-5,TRBV7-6,CASSFSRTSGVQETQYF
-,TRBJ1-2,TRBV10-3,CAISEGSHYGYTF
-,TRBJ1-5,TRBV28,CASVHRQWGNQPQHF
TRBD1,TRBJ2-7,TRBV6-6,CASSPGQGYYEQYF
TRBD2,TRBJ2-3,TRBV27,CASSLRLAGGGPDTQYF
-,TRBJ1-3,TRBV10-3,CAISTGHSGNTIYF
-,TRBJ2-2,TRBV2,CASSDLGAANTGELFF
-,TRBJ1-1,TRBV5-1,CASSLRGLNTEAFF
-,TRBJ2-7,TRBV5-1,CASSLELGHFSYEQYF